Sequencing of this TCR beta chain was carried out in a study of persistence of HIV-infected CD4 T cells. Turning to this clone: What it binds is not known.

Sequencing used immunoSEQ version 4 in survey mode. Some clones are missing from TCRdb's copy, which holds only in-frame ones; the method was immunoSEQ multiplex PCR. The table has some 13,000 clones, approximately 71% seen once. Lysates of CMV-infected fibroblasts at around 9.8 ug/mL stimulated these cells. Sorting of responding CD4+ T cells relied on upregulated CD40 ligand together with CD69. Donors were HIV-1-infected adults who began suppressive ART during chronic infection. An approximately 17-hour stimulation of CD8-depleted PBMCs used anti-CD28/CD49d costimulation, CD40-blocking antibody and enfuvirtide. General observations from the study: TCRbeta richness was lower in CMV- and Gag-responding cells than in anti-CD3/anti-CD28-responding cells.

CDR3 size: 16 residues. V gave up 2 bases and J gave up 6 bases, with 18 bases separating them. The germline V gene encodes CDR1 SGHRS and CDR2 YFSETQ. V gene TRBV5-1 combines with J gene TRBJ2-1, with D possibly matching TRBD1 (7 bases). Sample: CD4+ T cells sorted from PBMCs after roughly 18-hour stimulation, taken from a patient who received antiretroviral therapy. The sequence was collected from an adult man with HIV who was CMV-seropositive. The CDR3 spells CASSLGGGRSGNEQFF. CDR3 DNA: TGCGCCAGCAGCTTAGGGGGCGGACGTAGCGGCAATGAGCAGTTCTTC.